This section outlines one T cell receptor beta chain sequence together with its context. Its target is unknown. The method was immunoSEQ multiplex PCR; TCRdb's version includes in-frame clones alone and lacks a portion of them. The sample holds some 2,500,000 clones, roughly 93% seen once. Germline V lookup: CDR1 SEHNR, CDR2 FQNEAQ (reference sequence). V lost 6 bases and J lost 5; bases outside the gene matches: 7. This CDR3 contains 15 residues. These data are taken from a study of shared clonotypes between healthy human individuals. From CD4+ cells came CD45RA+ naive and CD45RA-negative memory subsets. Broader study findings: Apart from blood, nothing was sampled; tissue repertoires likely differ.

The rearrangement uses TRBV7-9 and TRBJ2-1, with 10 bases matching TRBD1. The sequence came from a man between 18 and 29 years old in good health. Some clones in this sample may be carry-over from other donors' samples. Material: naive CD4+ T cells from PBMCs. The sample's subset: CD45RA+ positively selected. This CDR3 reads CASRAGTGVHNEQFF. The CDR3 DNA reads as TGTGCCAGCAGGGCCGGGACAGGGGTCCACAATGAGCAGTTCTTC.